Listed here are 5 T cell receptor beta chains from one sample, sequenced in a study of blood T cell repertoires in COVID-19. Sequencing used immunoSEQ multiplex PCR; TCRdb keeps in-frame clones, though not all of them. The sample shows tens of thousands of clones, 75% to 85% of them seen only once. The specimen sequenced was peripheral blood. The receptors were sampled from a human donor in a cohort sampled during active COVID-19.

The CDR3 DNA reads TGTGCCAGCAGTAAGGACTGGGGGCGGACTGAAGCTTTCTTT. It translates to CASSKDWGRTEAFF. The V gene is TRBV6-6, the J gene TRBJ1-1; the D gene is possibly TRBD1 (6 bases). In germline, CDR1 is MNHNY, CDR2 SVGAGI (reference sequence). CDR3 length: 14 residues. Trimming shortened V by 5 bases and J by 5 bases, and 15 bases separated the two germline ends.

The chain combines TRBV30 with TRBJ2-1; D is possibly TRBD1 (7 bases). The CDR3 spans 14 residues. The germline V gene encodes CDR1 GTSNPN and CDR2 SVGIG (reference sequence). V dropped 3 bases and J dropped 7 bases, with 16 bases sitting between them. The CDR3 spells CAWRERQGGNEQFF. The CDR3, as DNA: TGTGCCTGGAGAGAGCGTCAGGGGGGAAATGAGCAGTTCTTC.

This chain's CDR3 is CASSHRTGNSGNTIYF. CDR3 nucleotide sequence: TGTGCCAGCAGCCACCGCACAGGGAACTCTGGAAACACCATATATTTT. The chain recombines TRBV11-2 with TRBJ1-3; the D gene is possibly TRBD1 (6 bases). CDR1 SGHAT and CDR2 FQNNGV come from the germline V gene. V gave up 5 bases and J gave up 0 bases, with 14 bases separating them. The CDR3 covers 16 residues.

The J gene is TRBJ2-1, the V gene TRBV9; TRBD2 agrees at 10 bases. The J segment lost 9 bases and the V segment lost 0 bases, leaving 6 bases of the junction unmatched. The length of the CDR3 is 15 residues. Germline V gene data show CDR1 as SGDLS and CDR2 as YYNGEE. The CDR3 coding sequence is TGTGCCAGCAGCGTAGTGAGCGGGGGGGCTAGTGAGCAGTTCTTC. Translating gives CASSVVSGGASEQFF.

V is TRBV18 and J is TRBJ1-5; 7 bases are a match to TRBD1. Germline V gives CDR1 KGHSH, CDR2 LQKENI. This CDR3 comprises 15 residues. V gave up 3 bases and J gave up 4 bases; unmatched junction bases: 6. CDR3 sequence (DNA): TGTGCCAGCTCACCTGGACAGGCCGCGAATCAGCCCCAGCATTTT. As protein: CASSPGQAANQPQHF.